This TCR beta chain was obtained from a study of human T cells and chemical hapten exposure. Noted time point: patch test 1, 2 weeks after DPC sensitization. Treatment defined: therapeutic diphenylcyclopropenone sensitization with weekly scalp DPC. This clonotype was seen at least ten times. TCRdb reprocessed the RACE reads with MiXCR, giving one entry per CDR3 protein. The sample lists a few hundred thousand distinct CDR3 sequences, around 4.8% occurring once. Trimming removed 0 bases at V and 2 bases at J, with 9 bases between. Germline V lookup: CDR1 SGHRS, CDR2 YFSETQ. The CDR3 totals 15 residues. The TCR was taken from a woman aged 45-65 years with alopecia areata. Some clones in this sample may be carry-over from other donors' samples. The input for sequencing was whole blood, taken in connection with sensitization to the hapten diphenylcyclopropenone (DPC). V and J are TRBV5-1 and TRBJ2-1; D uncertain. Here the CDR3 DNA reads TGCGCCAGCAGCTTGGAAGCGCCAACCTACAATGAGCAGTTCTTC. Protein: CASSLEAPTYNEQFF.